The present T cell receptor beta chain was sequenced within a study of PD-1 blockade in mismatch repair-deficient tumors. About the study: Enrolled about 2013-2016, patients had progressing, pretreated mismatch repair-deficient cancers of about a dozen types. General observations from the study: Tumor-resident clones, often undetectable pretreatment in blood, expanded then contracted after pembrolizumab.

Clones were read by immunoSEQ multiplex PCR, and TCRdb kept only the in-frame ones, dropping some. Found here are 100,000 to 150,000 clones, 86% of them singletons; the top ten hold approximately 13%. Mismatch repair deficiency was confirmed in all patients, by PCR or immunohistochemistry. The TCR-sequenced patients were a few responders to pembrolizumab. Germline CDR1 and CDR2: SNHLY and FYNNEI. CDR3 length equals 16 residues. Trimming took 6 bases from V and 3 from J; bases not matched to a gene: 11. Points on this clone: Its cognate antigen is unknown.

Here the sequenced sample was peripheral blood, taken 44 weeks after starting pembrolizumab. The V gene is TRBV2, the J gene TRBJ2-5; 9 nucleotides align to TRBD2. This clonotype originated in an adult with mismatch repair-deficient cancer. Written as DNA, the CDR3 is TGTGCCAGCAGGAAAAGGGAGACTAGCGGCAAAGAGACCCAGTACTTC. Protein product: CASRKRETSGKETQYF.